A single sample gave rise to the 8 T cell receptor beta chains below, sequenced in a study of cytomegalovirus exposure and HLA in healthy donors. The PCR was carried out with 60 Vbeta primers and 13 Jbeta primers. Generated by immunoSEQ multiplex PCR, the TCRdb table keeps only in-frame clones and is missing some. The sample lists under 95,000 clones, roughly 80% occurring once. Sample: PBMCs. All receptors come from a male donor in good health and CMV-seronegative.

This clone was seen more than once but under ten times. The chain joins TRBV6-1 to TRBJ2-5; TRBD1 agrees at 10 bases. J gave up 4 bases and V 9 bases, and 8 bases lay outside the gene matches. In germline, CDR1 is MNHNS, CDR2 SASEGT. This CDR3 has 14 amino acids. The CDR3 spells CASQTGGLGETQYF. The CDR3 bases are TGTGCCAGTCAGACAGGGGGCTTGGGAGAGACCCAGTACTTC.

This clone came up a few times. This sequence joins TRBV18 and TRBJ1-2; TRBD1 matches 11 bases. Germline V gene data show CDR1 as KGHSH and CDR2 as LQKENI. The CDR3 has 12 amino acids. The J segment lost 13 bases and the V segment lost 8 bases, leaving 9 bases of the junction unmatched. The CDR3 loop reads CASQKGTGGLTF. The CDR3 DNA follows: TGTGCCAGCCAAAAGGGGACAGGGGGACTCACCTTC. Based on the CDR3 plus reference TRBV18 and TRBJ1-2, the full variable domain is NAGVMQNPRHLVRRRGQEARLRCSPMKGHSHVYWYRQLPEEGLKFMVYLQKENIIDESGMPKERFSAEFPKEGPSILRIQQVVRGDSAAYFCASQKGTGGLTFGSGTRLTVV.

V and J are TRBV9 and TRBJ2-5; 7 nucleotides match TRBD2. The CDR3 runs to 18 residues. Germline V gene lookup returns CDR1 SGDLS and CDR2 YYNGEE. J lost 5 bases, V lost 4 bases, and 20 bases had no gene match. In nucleotides, the CDR3 is TGTGCCAGCAGCCCCCGAGGACTAGGGGAAGCTGGTCGGGAGACCCAGTACTTC. It codes for CASSPRGLGEAGRETQYF.

CDR3 in DNA: TGTGCCAGTAGTAAAGAGTCGGTTCAGAGGGACACCATATATTTT. Amino acid sequence: CASSKESVQRDTIYF. The rearrangement links TRBV19 to TRBJ1-3; D is unresolved. The ends were cut back, 4 bases at V and 8 bases at J, with 18 bases in the middle. The CDR3 runs to 15 residues. Germline CDR1 reads LNHDA; CDR2 reads SQIVND (reference sequence).

The CDR3 coding sequence is TGTGCCAGCAGTGAGACAGGGGGCGCGAACTATGGCTACACCTTC. This gives the protein CASSETGGANYGYTF. The V gene is TRBV2, the J gene TRBJ1-2, with 10 bases lining up with TRBD1. J lost 2 bases, V lost 3 bases, and 3 bases had no gene match. Germline CDR1 reads SNHLY; CDR2 reads FYNNEI. This CDR3 is 15 amino acids long.

As regards this clone: Within the sample, other DNA sequences also encode this same CDR3. The rearrangement links TRBV5-1 to TRBJ1-1, with D perhaps TRBD1 (5 bases). The CDR3 has 14 amino acids. V was cut by 1 base and J by 5 bases, with 12 bases left in between. From germline, CDR1 is SGHRS and CDR2 YFSETQ. This chain's CDR3 is CASSLSGGGTEAFF. In nucleotides, the CDR3 is TGCGCCAGCAGCTTGAGCGGGGGAGGTACTGAAGCTTTCTTT.

The chain recombines TRBV5-4 with TRBJ2-2, with 7 bases that match TRBD1. This CDR3 region has 16 residues. Trimming cost V 1 base and J 2 bases; bases outside gene matches: 5. The V gene's germline CDR1 is SGHNT and CDR2 YYREEE (reference sequence). The CDR3 is CASSLKGTVNTGELFF. The CDR3 DNA is TGTGCCAGCAGCTTGAAAGGGACAGTTAACACCGGGGAGCTGTTTTTT.

Points on this clone: The germline gene is not matched at one end of the junction; a read error may be the cause. J is TRBJ1-2 and V is TRBV11-2, with D tentatively TRBD1 (6 bases). The CDR3 is made up of 15 amino acids. Germline lookup yields CDR1 SGHAT and CDR2 FQNNGV. This chain's CDR3 is CASSLDPGTTYGYPF. In DNA form, the CDR3 reads TGTGCCAGCAGCTTAGATCCTGGGACAACATATGGCTACCCCTTC.